The 2 T cell receptor beta chains reported below all come from one sample, sequenced in a study of shared clonotypes between healthy human individuals. Profiled with immunoSEQ multiplex PCR; TCRdb holds only in-frame clones, not every one. The sample has more than 400,000 clones, less than 96% seen once. Sequencing was performed on naive CD4+ T cells sorted from blood. Subset defined: CD45RA+ positively selected. The receptors originated from a woman under 40 in good health.

As to this clone: The identical CDR3 is also encoded by other nucleotide sequences in the sample. V is TRBV4-1 and J is TRBJ2-1; 8 bases map to TRBD1. The CDR3 loop spans 15 amino acids. V dropped 3 bases and J dropped 2; count of bases not matched to a gene: 3. Germline loops: CDR1 MGHRA, CDR2 YSYEKL. CDR3 amino acids: CASSHGQGPYNEQFF. CDR3 in DNA: TGCGCCAGCAGCCACGGACAGGGACCCTACAATGAGCAGTTCTTC.

This sequence joins TRBV16 and TRBJ2-1, with 7 positions matching TRBD2. The V gene end was trimmed by 7 bases and the J gene end by 2 bases; junction bases not matched to a gene: 8. CDR1 and CDR2 (germline): KGHSY, FQNENV. This CDR3 has 15 residues. CDR3 nucleotide sequence: TGTGCCAGCACCCAGCAGCGGGATCCCTACAATGAGCAGTTCTTC. This sequence encodes CASTQQRDPYNEQFF. The full variable domain, in which reference TRBV16 and TRBJ2-1 provide the parts outside the CDR3, is GEEVAQTPKHLVRGEGQKAKLYCAPIKGHSYVFWYQQVLKNEFKFLISFQNENVFDETGMPKERFSAKCLPNSPCSLEIQATKLEDSAVYFCASTQQRDPYNEQFFGPGTRLTVL.